This T cell receptor beta chain was identified during a study of cytomegalovirus exposure and HLA in healthy donors. Study-wide results and limits: Sequencing likely produced, as an artifact, a cluster of highly shared sequence variants. With high specificity and sensitivity, the classifier reportedly diagnosed cytomegalovirus status.

V was pared by 4 bases and J by 1 base, with 11 bases of the junction left unmatched. CDR3 size: 17 residues. Germline V lookup: CDR1 SNHLY, CDR2 FYNNEI. With regard to this clone: Antigen: not known.

The PCR used 60 Vbeta and 13 Jbeta primers. Measured with immunoSEQ multiplex PCR; TCRdb has only the in-frame clones, and not every one. Of more than 150,000 clones listed, 65% to 80% are singletons. Sample: PBMCs. The chain combines TRBV2 with TRBJ1-1; the match to TRBD1 covers 8 bases. The source is a woman between 50 and 59 years old in good health and CMV-seropositive. CDR3 sequence: CASSVGARGLENTEAFF. As DNA, the CDR3 is TGTGCCAGCAGTGTCGGGGCCAGGGGGCTTGAGAACACTGAAGCTTTCTTT. The variable domain in full, completed from reference TRBV2 and TRBJ1-1, reads EPEVTQTPSHQVTQMGQEVILRCVPISNHLYFYWYRQILGQKVEFLVSFYNNEISEKSEIFDDQFSVERPDGSNFTLKIRSTKLEDSAMYFCASSVGARGLENTEAFFGQGTRLTVV.